The TCR beta chain under discussion was sequenced for a study of blood T cell repertoires in COVID-19. Study-level background: From T cells, B-cell-depleted T cells, or PBMCs came the material, which was cDNA or gDNA.

The study recruited people aged 18 to 89 years across around 24 US areas. Recovered participants had two consecutive negative NP/OP PCR tests, healthcare professional clearance, or symptom resolution. V was trimmed by 1 base and J by 10 bases, leaving 14 bases between them. The CDR3 runs 15 residues. From germline, CDR1 is SGHTA and CDR2 FQGNSA. The method was immunoSEQ multiplex PCR; TCRdb's version includes in-frame clones alone and lacks a portion of them. The sample includes 250,000 to 350,000 clones, 80% to 90% of them seen just once. What was sequenced was PBMCs or T cells enriched from blood (not recorded which). This sequence originates from a young woman who had recovered from COVID-19. The rearrangement joins TRBV7-2 to TRBJ1-6, with a possible D match to TRBD1 (5 bases). The CDR3 DNA is TGTGCCAGCAGCTTAGTACGCAGTAGGGGCTCACCCCTCCACTTT. Encoded protein: CASSLVRSRGSPLHF.